This entry lists 18 T cell receptor beta chains sequenced from one sample in a study of OX40 agonist ivuxolimab in advanced cancers. Some clones are missing from TCRdb's copy, which holds only in-frame ones; the method was immunoSEQ multiplex PCR. This table has around 63,000 clones, approximately 80% appearing once. The sample in question was CD4+ or CD8+ T cells sorted from blood, obtained in a trial of the OX40 agonist ivuxolimab. Source of these receptors: an adult with an advanced solid tumor such as melanoma, head and neck, liver or kidney cancer.

This clone was detected only once. The chain is built from TRBV7-8 and TRBJ1-5; D gene uncertain. The CDR3 consists of 15 residues. Trimming pared 3 bases from V and 6 bases from J, leaving 15 bases between. The germline CDR1 and CDR2 sequences are SGHVS and FQNEAQ. This CDR3 reads CASSFDLTPVQPQHF. The CDR3 nucleotides read TGTGCCAGCAGCTTCGATCTGACTCCCGTTCAGCCCCAGCATTTT.

This clone appeared many times. The V and J genes are TRBV6-5 and TRBJ1-5, with D perhaps TRBD1 (5 bases). Germline assignment: CDR1 MNHEY and CDR2 SVGAGI. V lost 6 bases and J 3 bases, leaving 9 bases between the germline ends. The length of the CDR3 is 13 residues. CDR3 DNA: TGTGCCAGCAGCCGACAGCACAATCAGCCCCAGCATTTT. It specifies CASSRQHNQPQHF.

This clone is a singleton in its sample. The V call is TRBV7-9, the J call TRBJ1-2; D uncertain. Germline loops: CDR1 SEHNR, CDR2 FQNEAQ (reference sequence). The CDR3 has 13 residues. V lost 1 base and J 4 bases, leaving 7 bases between the germline ends. The CDR3 DNA reads as TGTGCCAGCAGCTTAGGAGTGGCCTATGGCTACACCTTC. Translation: CASSLGVAYGYTF.

This clone has a single count. V gene TRBV28 combines with J gene TRBJ1-1; 7 nucleotides agree with TRBD1. Germline lookup yields CDR1 MDHEN and CDR2 SYDVKM. Unmatched junction bases numbered 4, after V lost 5 bases and J lost 1 base. This CDR3 has 14 amino acids. In nucleotides, the CDR3 is TGTGCCAGCAGTCCAGGGGGGAGGAACACTGAAGCTTTCTTT. It encodes CASSPGGRNTEAFF.

The rearrangement uses TRBV6-1 and TRBJ1-3, with D possibly being TRBD1 (5 bases). The CDR3 is 16 amino acids. V was cut by 2 bases and J by 3 bases, with 14 bases left in between. Germline V gene sequence: CDR1 MNHNS, CDR2 SASEGT. This CDR3 is CASSEHTGANGNTIYF. CDR3 bases: TGTGCCAGCAGTGAACACACAGGCGCTAATGGAAACACCATATATTTT.

The chain recombines TRBV10-3 with TRBJ2-5; D is uncertain. CDR1 ENHRY and CDR2 SYGVKD come from the germline V gene. Between the trimmed V and J ends, which lost 0 bases and 5 bases, there was a span of 10 bases. The CDR3 is made up of 14 amino acids. Here the CDR3 DNA reads TGTGCCATCAGTGAGTCGAATGGGGTTGAGACCCAGTACTTC. As protein: CAISESNGVETQYF.

V and J are TRBV28 and TRBJ2-5; 11 nucleotides line up with TRBD2. CDR1 and CDR2 from the germline V gene are MDHEN and SYDVKM. V shed 5 bases and J 1 base; nucleotides not matched to a gene: 3. This CDR3 is 15 amino acids long. CDR3 in amino acids: CASSLTSGAQETQYF. In nucleotides, the CDR3 is TGTGCCAGCAGTCTGACTAGCGGGGCCCAAGAGACCCAGTACTTC.

The table lists this clone with a count of one. This rearrangement joins TRBV11-3 to TRBJ2-5, with D perhaps matching TRBD2 (6 bases). The CDR3 contains 13 residues. The V end lost 5 bases, the J end lost 4 bases, and 11 bases lay between the germline ends. CDR1 SGHNT and CDR2 YENEEA come from the germline V gene. The CDR3: CASSGGVTETQYF. The CDR3 region has the DNA TGTGCCAGCAGCGGAGGGGTTACAGAGACCCAGTACTTC. Drawing the rest from reference TRBV11-3 and TRBJ2-5, the complete variable domain is EAGVVQSPRYKIIEKKQPVAFWCNPISGHNTLYWYLQNLGQGPELLIRYENEEAVDDSQLPKDRFSAERLKGVDSTLKIQPAELGDSAVYLCASSGGVTETQYFGPGTRLLVL.

The V gene is TRBV5-8, the J gene TRBJ2-3; 16 nucleotides match TRBD2. CDR1 and CDR2 (germline): SGHTS, YDEGEE. The CDR3 consists of 18 residues. Trimming removed 4 bases from V and 0 bases from J; junction bases left unmatched: 5. The chain's CDR3 is CASSQGTSGGASTDTQYF. The CDR3 DNA reads TGTGCCAGCAGCCAAGGGACTAGCGGGGGGGCAAGCACAGATACGCAGTATTTT. Full variable domain (missing parts from reference TRBV5-8 and TRBJ2-3): EAGVTQSPTHLIKTRGQQATLRCSPISGHTSVYWYQQALGLGLQFLLWYDEGEERNRGNFPPRFSGRQFPNYSSELNVNALELEDSALYLCASSQGTSGGASTDTQYFGPGTRLTVL.

This chain links TRBV2 with TRBJ2-7, with D perhaps TRBD1 (6 bases). The CDR3 is 13 amino acids. Looked up from germline, CDR1 is SNHLY and CDR2 is FYNNEI. The ends were cut back, 6 bases at V and 9 bases at J, with 18 bases in the middle. The CDR3 spells CASSERQVLLQYF. DNA for the CDR3: TGTGCCAGCAGCGAACGACAGGTTCTGTTGCAGTACTTC.

This clone was seen a few times. The J gene is TRBJ1-5, the V gene TRBV19; no firm D call. CDR3 length equals 14 residues. The germline V and J ends were trimmed by 4 bases and 3 bases, with 10 bases remaining between them. Germline CDR1 LNHDA, CDR2 SQIVND (reference sequence). The CDR3 reads CASSTGRINQPQHF. Here the CDR3 DNA reads TGTGCCAGTAGTACCGGACGGATCAATCAGCCCCAGCATTTT.

This clone is a singleton in its sample. This chain uses TRBV7-6 with TRBJ1-5; D not resolved. CDR3 length equals 15 residues. V lost 1 base and J 7 bases, leaving 14 bases between the germline ends. CDR1 and CDR2 (germline): SGHVS, FNYEAQ. CDR3 loop: CASSLEIGVGQPQHF. The CDR3 DNA is TGTGCCAGCAGCTTAGAAATCGGGGTAGGCCAGCCCCAGCATTTT.

The genes are TRBV6-5 and TRBJ1-2; D not resolved. Germline V gene data show CDR1 as MNHEY and CDR2 as SVGAGI. This CDR3 has 15 residues. Trimming removed 2 bases at V and 2 bases at J, with 12 bases between. The CDR3 nucleotides read TGTGCCAGCAGTTACGACTACACGGAAAACTATGGCTACACCTTC. As protein: CASSYDYTENYGYTF.

The chain combines TRBV9 with TRBJ2-1; a weak D match, TRBD2 (6 bases). Trimming removed 2 bases from V and 4 bases from J, with 13 bases in between. Germline CDR1 is SGDLS and CDR2 is YYNGEE. The CDR3 covers 15 residues. CDR3 sequence (DNA): TGTGCCAGCAGCGTCCGGGACTCCGCTTACAATGAGCAGTTCTTC. Residues: CASSVRDSAYNEQFF.

V is TRBV5-1 and J is TRBJ2-1; no clear D. This CDR3 has 14 amino acids. V dropped 1 base and J dropped 7 bases, with 12 bases sitting between them. Germline V gene lookup returns CDR1 SGHRS and CDR2 YFSETQ. This chain's CDR3 is CASSLSVLANEQFF. The DNA for the CDR3 is TGCGCCAGCAGCTTGTCCGTTTTAGCAAATGAGCAGTTCTTC.

This clone turned up a few times. The rearrangement links TRBV27 to TRBJ1-3; D gene unclear. The germline CDR1 and CDR2 sequences are MNHEY and SMNVEV (reference sequence). The V end lost 4 bases, the J end lost 0 bases, and 19 bases lay between the germline ends. This CDR3 has 18 amino acids. Here the CDR3 DNA reads TGTGCCAGCAGTTCAATCCCAGGTCCTCCTCTCTCTGGAAACACCATATATTTT. This sequence encodes CASSSIPGPPLSGNTIYF.

This clone appeared once. The V and J genes are TRBV5-1 and TRBJ2-5, with D uncertain. V shed 4 bases and J shed 5 bases, with 18 bases lying between them. This CDR3 region has 15 residues. The germline gives CDR1 SGHRS, CDR2 YFSETQ. In nucleotides, the CDR3 is TGCGCCAGCAGCGGAGTTGGTACCCTTGGGGAGACCCAGTACTTC. Protein sequence: CASSGVGTLGETQYF.

This sequence joins TRBV6-1 and TRBJ2-1, with 9 bases matching TRBD2. The CDR3 covers 15 residues. In germline, CDR1 is MNHNS, CDR2 SASEGT. J was trimmed by 3 bases and V by 3 bases; bases with no gene match: 3. CDR3 nucleotides: TGTGCCAGCAGTGAGACAGCGGGAGGCTACAATGAGCAGTTCTTC. This translates into CASSETAGGYNEQFF.